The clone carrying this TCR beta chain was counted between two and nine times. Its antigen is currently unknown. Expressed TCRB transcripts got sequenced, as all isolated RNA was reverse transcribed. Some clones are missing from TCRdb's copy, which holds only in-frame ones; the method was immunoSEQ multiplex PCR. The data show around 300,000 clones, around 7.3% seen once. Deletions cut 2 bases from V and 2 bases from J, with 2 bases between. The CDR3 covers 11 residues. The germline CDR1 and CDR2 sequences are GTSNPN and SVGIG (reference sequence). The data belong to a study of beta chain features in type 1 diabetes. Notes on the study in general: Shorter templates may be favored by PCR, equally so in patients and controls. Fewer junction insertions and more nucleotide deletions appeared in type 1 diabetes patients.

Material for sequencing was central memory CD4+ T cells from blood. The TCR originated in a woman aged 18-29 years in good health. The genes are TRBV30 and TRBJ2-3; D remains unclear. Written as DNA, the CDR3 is TGTGCCTGGAGTATCACAGATACGCAGTATTTT. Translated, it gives CAWSITDTQYF.